What follows is one TCR beta chain and its context. Per germline, CDR1 LGHNA and CDR2 YNFKEQ. The CDR3 loop spans 16 amino acids. V lost 1 base to trimming and J lost 6 bases; unmatched junction nucleotides: 7. The source of the sample is a study of blood T cell repertoires in COVID-19. Clones were read by immunoSEQ multiplex PCR, and TCRdb kept only the in-frame ones, dropping some. Of around 170,000 clones in the sample, under 85% are singletons; the top ten hold roughly 6.6%. V is TRBV4-2 and J is TRBJ1-3; 9 bases are a match to TRBD1. Sequences were obtained from peripheral blood. This TCR was recovered from a woman aged 40 to 50 with acute or convalescent COVID-19. In DNA, the CDR3 is TGTGCCAGCAGCCAAGTGTCGACAGGGGGTGAAAACACCATATATTTT. Residues: CASSQVSTGGENTIYF.